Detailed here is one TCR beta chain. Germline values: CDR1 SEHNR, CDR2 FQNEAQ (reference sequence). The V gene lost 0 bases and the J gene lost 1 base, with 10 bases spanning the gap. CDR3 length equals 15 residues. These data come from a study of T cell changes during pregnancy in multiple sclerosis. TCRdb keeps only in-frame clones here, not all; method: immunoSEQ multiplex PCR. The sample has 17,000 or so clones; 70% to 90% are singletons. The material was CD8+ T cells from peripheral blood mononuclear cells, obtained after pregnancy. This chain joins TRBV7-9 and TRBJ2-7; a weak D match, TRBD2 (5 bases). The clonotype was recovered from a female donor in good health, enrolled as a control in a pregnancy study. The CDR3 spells CASSLAASPSYEQYF. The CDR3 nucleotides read TGTGCCAGCAGCTTAGCGGCTAGCCCATCCTACGAGCAGTACTTC. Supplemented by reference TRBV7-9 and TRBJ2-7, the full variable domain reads DTGVSQNPRHKITKRGQNVTFRCDPISEHNRLYWYRQTLGQGPEFLTYFQNEAQLEKSRLLSDRFSAERPKGSFSTLEIQRTEQGDSAMYLCASSLAASPSYEQYFGPGTRLTVT.